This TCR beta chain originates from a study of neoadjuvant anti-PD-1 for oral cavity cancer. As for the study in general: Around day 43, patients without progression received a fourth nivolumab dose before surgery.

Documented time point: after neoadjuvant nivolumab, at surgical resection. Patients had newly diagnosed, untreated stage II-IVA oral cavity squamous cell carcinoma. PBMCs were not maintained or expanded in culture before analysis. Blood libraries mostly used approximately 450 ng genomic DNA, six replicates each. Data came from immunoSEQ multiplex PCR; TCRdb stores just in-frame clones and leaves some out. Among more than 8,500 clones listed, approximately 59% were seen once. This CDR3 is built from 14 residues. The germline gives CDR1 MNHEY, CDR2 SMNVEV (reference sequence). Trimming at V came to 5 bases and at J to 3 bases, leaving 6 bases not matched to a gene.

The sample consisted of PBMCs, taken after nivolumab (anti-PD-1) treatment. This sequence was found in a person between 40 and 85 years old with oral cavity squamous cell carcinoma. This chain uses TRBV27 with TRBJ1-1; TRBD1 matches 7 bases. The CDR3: CASSEGQHYTEAFF. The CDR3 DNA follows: TGTGCCAGCAGTGAGGGACAGCATTACACTGAAGCTTTCTTT.